This T cell receptor (beta chain) was captured by sequencing in a study of blood T cells in healthy people across ages. PCR was performed a second time for about 7 to 11 cycles using a sample-barcoded 5' primer and a J-beta primer mix. One entry per CDR3 protein results from TCRdb running MiXCR on the 5' RACE reads. The table has around 990,000 distinct CDR3 sequences, approximately 25% seen once. Germline CDR1 SQVTM, CDR2 ANQGSEA. Trimming cost V 3 bases and J 8 bases; bases outside gene matches: 5. The CDR3 is 13 amino acids. Every donor provided roughly 10 milliliters of peripheral blood. No fewer than 5.5 micrograms of total RNA were isolated from every sample. Study-wide results and caveats: More naive CD4+ cells and higher diversity were found in long-lived than in aged donors.

With respect to this clonotype: Its antigen is not known.

This same sample was also part of a study on T cells of mothers and their children. From that second work: Samples were provided by three healthy Caucasian mothers and their six children.

The source is a girl aged 2 to 9 in good health. The gene calls are TRBV29-1 and TRBJ2-1, with 9 bases aligning to TRBD2. Sequencing was carried out using blood. The chain's CDR3 is CSVERGGLDEQFF. The CDR3, as DNA: TGCAGCGTTGAGCGGGGGGGCCTTGATGAGCAGTTCTTC.